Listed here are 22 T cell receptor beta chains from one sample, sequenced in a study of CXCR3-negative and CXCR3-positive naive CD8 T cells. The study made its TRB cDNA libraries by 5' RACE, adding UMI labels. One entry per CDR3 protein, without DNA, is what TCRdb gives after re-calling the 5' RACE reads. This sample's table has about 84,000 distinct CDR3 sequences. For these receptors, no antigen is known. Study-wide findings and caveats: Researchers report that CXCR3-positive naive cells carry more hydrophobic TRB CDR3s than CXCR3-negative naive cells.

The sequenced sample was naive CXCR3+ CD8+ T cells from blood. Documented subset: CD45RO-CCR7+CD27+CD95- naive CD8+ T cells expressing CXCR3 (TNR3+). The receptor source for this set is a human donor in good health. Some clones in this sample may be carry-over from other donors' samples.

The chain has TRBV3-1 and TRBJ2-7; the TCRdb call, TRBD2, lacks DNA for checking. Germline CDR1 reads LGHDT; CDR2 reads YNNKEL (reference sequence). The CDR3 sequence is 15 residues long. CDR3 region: CASSQDPGGNYEQYF.

CDR3 sequence: CASSNPRTTGTDTQYF. This rearrangement joins TRBV28 to TRBJ2-3; TCRdb selects TRBD2, and the lack of DNA leaves this call unchecked. Per germline, CDR1 MDHEN and CDR2 SYDVKM. CDR3 length: 16 amino acids.

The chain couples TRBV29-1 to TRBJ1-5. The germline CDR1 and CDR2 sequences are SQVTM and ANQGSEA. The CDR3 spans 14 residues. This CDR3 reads CSVEDEGLNQPQHF. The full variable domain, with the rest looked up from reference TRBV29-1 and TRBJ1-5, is SAVISQKPSRDICQRGTSLTIQCQVDSQVTMMFWYRQQPGQSLTLIATANQGSEATYESGFVIDKFPISRPNLTFSTLTVSNMSPEDSSIYLCSVEDEGLNQPQHFGDGTRLSIL.

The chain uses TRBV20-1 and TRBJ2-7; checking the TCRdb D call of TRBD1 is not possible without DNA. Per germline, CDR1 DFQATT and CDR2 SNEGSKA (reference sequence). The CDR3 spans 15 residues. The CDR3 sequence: CSARDLGGLSYEQYF.

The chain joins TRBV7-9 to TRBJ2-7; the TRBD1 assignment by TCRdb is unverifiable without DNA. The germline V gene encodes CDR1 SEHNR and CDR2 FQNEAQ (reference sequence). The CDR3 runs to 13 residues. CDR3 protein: CASKGDTTYEQYF.

This CDR3 reads CASSDGTSGIGQYF. The chain combines TRBV5-1 with TRBJ2-7; TCRdb returns TRBD2, unconfirmable since there is no DNA. The V gene's germline CDR1 is SGHRS and CDR2 YFSETQ. The CDR3 spans 14 residues.

The CDR3 here is CASSSQARTTMNTEAFF. The chain employs TRBV7-9 and TRBJ1-1; TCRdb selects TRBD1, and the lack of DNA leaves this call unchecked. CDR3 length: 17 residues. Germline lookup yields CDR1 SEHNR and CDR2 FQNEAQ (reference sequence).

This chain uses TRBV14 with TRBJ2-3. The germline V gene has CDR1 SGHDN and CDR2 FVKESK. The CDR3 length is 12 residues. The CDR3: CASSQGMDTQYF.

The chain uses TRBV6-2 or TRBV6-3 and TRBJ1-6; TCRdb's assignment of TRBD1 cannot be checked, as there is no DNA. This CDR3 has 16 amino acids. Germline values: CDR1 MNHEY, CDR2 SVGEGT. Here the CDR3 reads CASSFAQDRVNSPLHF.

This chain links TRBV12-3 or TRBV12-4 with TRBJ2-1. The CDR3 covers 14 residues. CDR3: CASSLISSYNEQFF.

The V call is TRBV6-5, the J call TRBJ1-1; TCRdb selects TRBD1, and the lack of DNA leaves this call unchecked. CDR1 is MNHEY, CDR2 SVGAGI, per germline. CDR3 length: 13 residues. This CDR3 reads CASSYSDRVEAFF.

This CDR3 reads CASSFLDEQFF. J is TRBJ2-1 and V is TRBV13. The CDR3 has 11 amino acids. Germline V gene sequence: CDR1 PRHDT, CDR2 FYEKMQ (reference sequence). The variable domain in full, with the rest retrieved from reference TRBV13 and TRBJ2-1, is AAGVIQSPRHLIKEKRETATLKCYPIPRHDTVYWYQQGPGQDPQFLISFYEKMQSDKGSIPDRFSAQQFSDYHSELNMSSLELGDSALYFCASSFLDEQFFGPGTRLTVL.

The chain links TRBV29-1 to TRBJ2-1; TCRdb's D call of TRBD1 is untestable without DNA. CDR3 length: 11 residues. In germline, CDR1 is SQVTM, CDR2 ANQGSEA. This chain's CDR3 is CSVESGNEQFF.

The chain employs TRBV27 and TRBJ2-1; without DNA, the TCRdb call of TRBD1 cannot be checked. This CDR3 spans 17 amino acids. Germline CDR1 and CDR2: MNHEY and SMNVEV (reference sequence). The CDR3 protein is CASSSSPTGFPYNEQFF.

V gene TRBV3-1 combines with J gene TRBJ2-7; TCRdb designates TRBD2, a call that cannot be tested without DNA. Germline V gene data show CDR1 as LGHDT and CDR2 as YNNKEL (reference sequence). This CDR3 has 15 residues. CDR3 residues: CASSQDPGSWYEQYF.

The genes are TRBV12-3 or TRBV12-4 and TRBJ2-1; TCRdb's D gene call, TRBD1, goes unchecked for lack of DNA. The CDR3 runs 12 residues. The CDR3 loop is CASSFQDRGLFF.

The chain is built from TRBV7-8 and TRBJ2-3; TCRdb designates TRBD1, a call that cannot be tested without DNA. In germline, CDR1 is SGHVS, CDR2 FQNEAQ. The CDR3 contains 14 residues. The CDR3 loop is CASSSALGADTQYF.

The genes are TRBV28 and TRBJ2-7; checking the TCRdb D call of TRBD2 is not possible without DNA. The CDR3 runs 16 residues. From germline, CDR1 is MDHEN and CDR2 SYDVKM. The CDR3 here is CASSLRGTRSKYEQYF.

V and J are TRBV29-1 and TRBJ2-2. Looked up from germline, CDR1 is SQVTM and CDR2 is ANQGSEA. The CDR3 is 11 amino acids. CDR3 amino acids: CSVRRSGELFF.

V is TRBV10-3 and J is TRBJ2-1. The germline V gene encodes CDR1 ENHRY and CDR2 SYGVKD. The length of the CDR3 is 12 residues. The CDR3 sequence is CATSDTHNEQFF.

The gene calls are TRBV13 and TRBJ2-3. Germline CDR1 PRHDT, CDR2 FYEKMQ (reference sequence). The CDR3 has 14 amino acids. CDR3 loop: CASSQRGATDTQYF.

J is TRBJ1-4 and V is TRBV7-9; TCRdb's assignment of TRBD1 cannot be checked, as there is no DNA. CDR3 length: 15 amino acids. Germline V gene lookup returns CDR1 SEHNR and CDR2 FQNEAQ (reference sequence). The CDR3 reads CASSPGTAANEKLFF.